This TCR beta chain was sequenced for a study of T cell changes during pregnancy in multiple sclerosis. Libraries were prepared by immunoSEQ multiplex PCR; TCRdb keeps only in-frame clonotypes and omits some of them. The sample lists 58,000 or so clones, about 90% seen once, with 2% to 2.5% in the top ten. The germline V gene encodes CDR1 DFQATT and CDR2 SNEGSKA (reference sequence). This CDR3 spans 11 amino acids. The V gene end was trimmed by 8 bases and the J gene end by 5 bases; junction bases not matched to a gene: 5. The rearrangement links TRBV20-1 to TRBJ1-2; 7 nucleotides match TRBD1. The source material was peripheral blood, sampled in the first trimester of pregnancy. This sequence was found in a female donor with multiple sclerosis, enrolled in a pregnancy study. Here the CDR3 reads CSLLTGYGYTF. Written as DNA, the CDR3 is TGCAGTCTATTGACAGGGTATGGCTACACCTTC.